The 8 T cell receptor beta chains given below trace back to one sample, sequenced in a study of blood T cells in healthy people across ages. Alongside a J-beta primer mix, a sample-barcoded 5' primer served in a second PCR lasting 7 to 11 cycles. TCRdb ran MiXCR on the 5' RACE reads and lists one entry per CDR3 protein. The sample shows about 1.4 million distinct CDR3 sequences, 59% of them seen only once. The sequencing sample was made of blood. Receptors were obtained from a man between 18 and 35 years old in good health.

This clonotype was observed a handful of times. The genes are TRBV20-1 and TRBJ2-1, with TRBD2 matching 9 bases. Trimming removed 7 bases from V and 5 bases from J; junction bases left unmatched: 15. The CDR3 is 16 residues long. Germline V gene lookup returns CDR1 DFQATT and CDR2 SNEGSKA (reference sequence). CDR3 bases: TGCAGTGGTAAAAGCGGGCGAGCGGGGGGAGACAATGAGCAGTTCTTC. This gives the protein CSGKSGRAGGDNEQFF.

This clonotype was recorded a few times. The rearrangement joins TRBV10-2 to TRBJ2-5; no clear D. The germline V gene encodes CDR1 WSHSY and CDR2 SAAADI. The CDR3 is 12 residues long. With 10 bases removed from V and 0 bases from J, the gap between germline ends came to 9 bases. The CDR3 DNA reads TGCGCCACACGGCTTTACCAAGAGACCCAGTACTTC. Its protein product is CATRLYQETQYF.

This clonotype was seen a handful of times. The chain is built from TRBV5-1 and TRBJ2-1, with D unclear. Germline V gene data show CDR1 as SGHRS and CDR2 as YFSETQ. The V end lost 5 bases, the J end lost 1 base, and 13 bases lay between the germline ends. This CDR3 is 15 amino acids long. The CDR3 here is CASSWSVGSYNEQFF. As DNA, the CDR3 is TGCGCCAGCAGTTGGTCCGTGGGGTCCTACAATGAGCAGTTCTTC.

This chain connects TRBV3-1 to TRBJ2-3; D not resolved. The CDR3 has 17 residues. Looked up from germline, CDR1 is LGHDT and CDR2 is YNNKEL (reference sequence). Trimming stripped 4 bases from V and 0 bases from J, with 17 bases between. CDR3 residues: CASSPDSAQASTDTQYF. CDR3 nucleotide sequence: TGTGCCAGCAGCCCAGATAGTGCGCAGGCCAGCACAGATACGCAGTATTTT.

This clonotype was seen only once. The CDR3 coding sequence is TGTGCCAGCAACAAGGACCGAGCGCAAGAGACCCAGTACTTC. It specifies CASNKDRAQETQYF. This chain links TRBV9 with TRBJ2-5, with unresolved D. V lost 6 bases and J 2 bases, leaving 14 bases between the germline ends. CDR3 length: 14 residues. The V gene's germline CDR1 is SGDLS and CDR2 YYNGEE.

The sample holds a few counts of this clonotype. The gene calls are TRBV5-1 and TRBJ1-1, with 9 bases that match TRBD1. From germline, CDR1 is SGHRS and CDR2 YFSETQ. This CDR3 is built from 15 residues. Trimming cost V 4 bases and J 0 bases; bases outside gene matches: 4. The CDR3 DNA reads TGCGCCAGCAGCATGGACAGGGGATTGAACACTGAAGCTTTCTTT. This codes for CASSMDRGLNTEAFF. The full variable domain, its missing parts supplied by reference TRBV5-1 and TRBJ1-1, is KAGVTQTPRYLIKTRGQQVTLSCSPISGHRSVSWYQQTPGQGLQFLFEYFSETQRNKGNFPGRFSGRQFSNSRSEMNVSTLELGDSALYLCASSMDRGLNTEAFFGQGTRLTVV.

This clonotype was counted a few times. The chain recombines TRBV27 with TRBJ2-1; unclear D gene. Trimming stripped 4 bases from V and 2 bases from J, with 9 bases between. CDR3 size: 14 residues. CDR1 and CDR2 from the germline V gene are MNHEY and SMNVEV (reference sequence). The CDR3 sequence: CASSSSGPYNEQFF. CDR3 sequence (DNA): TGTGCCAGCAGTTCATCTGGGCCCTACAATGAGCAGTTCTTC.

The V gene is TRBV2, the J gene TRBJ1-2; 10 bases align to TRBD1. V shed 5 bases and J 7 bases; nucleotides not matched to a gene: 7. The CDR3 is made up of 14 amino acids. The germline CDR1 and CDR2 sequences are SNHLY and FYNNEI. For the CDR3, the DNA is TGTGCCAGCAGTACTACCGGGACAGGGGTTGGCTACACCTTC. This codes for CASSTTGTGVGYTF. Combining the CDR3 with reference TRBV2 and TRBJ1-2 gives the whole variable domain EPEVTQTPSHQVTQMGQEVILRCVPISNHLYFYWYRQILGQKVEFLVSFYNNEISEKSEIFDDQFSVERPDGSNFTLKIRSTKLEDSAMYFCASSTTGTGVGYTFGSGTRLTVV.